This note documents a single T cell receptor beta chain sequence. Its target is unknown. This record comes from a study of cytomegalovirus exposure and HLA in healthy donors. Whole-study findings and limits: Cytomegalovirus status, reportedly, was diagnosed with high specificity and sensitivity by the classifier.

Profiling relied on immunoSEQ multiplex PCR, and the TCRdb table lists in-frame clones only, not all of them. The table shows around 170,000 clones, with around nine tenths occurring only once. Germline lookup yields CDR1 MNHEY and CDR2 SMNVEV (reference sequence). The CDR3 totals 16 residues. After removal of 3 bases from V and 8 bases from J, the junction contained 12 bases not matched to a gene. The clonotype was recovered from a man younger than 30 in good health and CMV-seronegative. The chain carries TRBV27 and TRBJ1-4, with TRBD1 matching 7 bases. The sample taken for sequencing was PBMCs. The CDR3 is CASSLGAGGSYEKLFF. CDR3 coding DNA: TGTGCCAGCAGTTTGGGGGCAGGGGGTTCTTACGAAAAACTGTTTTTT.